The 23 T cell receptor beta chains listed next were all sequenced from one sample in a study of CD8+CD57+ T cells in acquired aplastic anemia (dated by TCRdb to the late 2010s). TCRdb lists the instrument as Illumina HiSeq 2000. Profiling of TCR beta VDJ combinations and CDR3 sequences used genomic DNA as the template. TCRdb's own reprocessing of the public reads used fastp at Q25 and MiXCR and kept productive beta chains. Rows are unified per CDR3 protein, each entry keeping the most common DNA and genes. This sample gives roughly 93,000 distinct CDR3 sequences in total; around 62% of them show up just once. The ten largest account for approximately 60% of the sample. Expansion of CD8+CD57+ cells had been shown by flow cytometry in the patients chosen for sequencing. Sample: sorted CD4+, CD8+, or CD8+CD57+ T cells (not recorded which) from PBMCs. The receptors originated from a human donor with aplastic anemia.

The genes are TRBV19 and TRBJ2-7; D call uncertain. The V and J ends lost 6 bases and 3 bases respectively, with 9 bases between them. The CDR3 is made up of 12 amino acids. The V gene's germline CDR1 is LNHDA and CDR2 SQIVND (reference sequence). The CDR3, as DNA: TGTGCCAGTAGAGCTCTTCACTACGAGCAGTACTTC. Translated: CASRALHYEQYF.

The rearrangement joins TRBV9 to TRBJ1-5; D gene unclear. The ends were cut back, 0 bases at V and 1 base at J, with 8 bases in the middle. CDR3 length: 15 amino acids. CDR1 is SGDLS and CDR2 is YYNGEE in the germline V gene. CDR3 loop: CASSVGSDSNQPQHF. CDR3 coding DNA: TGTGCCAGCAGCGTAGGCTCCGACAGCAATCAGCCCCAGCATTTT.

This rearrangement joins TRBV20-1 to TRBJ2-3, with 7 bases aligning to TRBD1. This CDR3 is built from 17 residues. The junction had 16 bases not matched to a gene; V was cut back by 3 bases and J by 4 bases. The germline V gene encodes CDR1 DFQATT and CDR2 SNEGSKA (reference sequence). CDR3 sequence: CSASFVGRTGRADTQYF. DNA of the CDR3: TGCAGTGCTAGTTTCGTTGGTCGGACAGGTCGAGCAGATACGCAGTATTTT.

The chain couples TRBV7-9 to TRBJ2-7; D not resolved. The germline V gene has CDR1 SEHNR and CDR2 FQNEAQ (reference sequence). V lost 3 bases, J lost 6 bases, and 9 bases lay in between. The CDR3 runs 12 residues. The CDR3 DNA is TGTGCCAGCAGCTTTTCGGTGGGCGAGCAGTACTTC. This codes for CASSFSVGEQYF.

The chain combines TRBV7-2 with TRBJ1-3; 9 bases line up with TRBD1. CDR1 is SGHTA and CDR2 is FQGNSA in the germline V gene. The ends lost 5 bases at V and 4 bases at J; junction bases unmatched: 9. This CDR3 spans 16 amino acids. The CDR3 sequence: CASSTPQQGAGNTIYF. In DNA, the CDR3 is TGTGCCAGCAGCACTCCACAACAGGGGGCGGGAAACACCATATATTTT.

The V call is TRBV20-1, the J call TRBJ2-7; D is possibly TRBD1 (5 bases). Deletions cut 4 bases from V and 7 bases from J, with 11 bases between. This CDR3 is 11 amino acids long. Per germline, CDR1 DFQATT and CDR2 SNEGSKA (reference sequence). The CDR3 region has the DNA TGCAGTGCTAACTGGGGCCCGGAGCAGTACTTC. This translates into CSANWGPEQYF.

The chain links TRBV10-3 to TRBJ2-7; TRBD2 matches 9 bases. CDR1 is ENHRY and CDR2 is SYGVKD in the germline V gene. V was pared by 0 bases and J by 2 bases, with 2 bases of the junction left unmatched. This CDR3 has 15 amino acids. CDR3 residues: CAISESSGRTYEQYF. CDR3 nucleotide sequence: TGTGCCATCAGTGAGTCTAGCGGGAGAACCTACGAGCAGTACTTC.

CDR3 DNA sequence: TGTGCCAGCAGCTTAGTAATGGGGAGCTCCTACGAGCAGTACTTC. This gives the protein CASSLVMGSSYEQYF. This chain links TRBV7-9 with TRBJ2-7; TRBD2 might be the D (5 bases). Trimming cost V 1 base and J 0 bases, with 10 bases left between them. The germline CDR1 and CDR2 sequences are SEHNR and FQNEAQ (reference sequence). The length of the CDR3 is 15 residues.

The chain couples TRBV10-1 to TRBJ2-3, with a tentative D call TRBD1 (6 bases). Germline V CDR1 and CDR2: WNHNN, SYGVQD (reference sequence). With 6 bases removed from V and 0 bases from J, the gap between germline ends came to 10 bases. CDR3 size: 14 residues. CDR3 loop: CASSGQLSTDTQYF. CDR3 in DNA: TGCGCCAGCAGCGGACAGCTAAGCACAGATACGCAGTATTTT.

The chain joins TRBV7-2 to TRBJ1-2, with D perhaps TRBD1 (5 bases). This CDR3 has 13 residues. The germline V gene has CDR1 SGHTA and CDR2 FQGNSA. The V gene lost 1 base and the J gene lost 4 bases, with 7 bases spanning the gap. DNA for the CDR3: TGTGCCAGCAGCTTAGGGGGGACCTATGGCTACACCTTC. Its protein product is CASSLGGTYGYTF.

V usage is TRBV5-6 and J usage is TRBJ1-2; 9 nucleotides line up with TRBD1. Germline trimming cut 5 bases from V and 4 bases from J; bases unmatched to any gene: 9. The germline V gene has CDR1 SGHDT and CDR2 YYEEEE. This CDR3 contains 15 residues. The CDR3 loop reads CASSPRDRALYGYTF. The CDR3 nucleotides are TGTGCCAGCAGTCCTCGGGACAGGGCCCTCTATGGCTACACCTTC.

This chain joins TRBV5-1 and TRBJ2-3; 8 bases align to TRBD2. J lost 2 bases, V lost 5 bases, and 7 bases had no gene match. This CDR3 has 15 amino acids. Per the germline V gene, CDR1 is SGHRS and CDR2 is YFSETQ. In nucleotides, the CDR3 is TGCGCCAGCAGAACCTTAGCGGGGAACACAGATACGCAGTATTTT. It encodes CASRTLAGNTDTQYF.

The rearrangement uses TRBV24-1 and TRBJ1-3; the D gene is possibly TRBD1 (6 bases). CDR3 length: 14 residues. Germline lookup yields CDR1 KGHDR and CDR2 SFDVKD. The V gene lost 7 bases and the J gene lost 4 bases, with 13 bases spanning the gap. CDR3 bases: TGTGCCACCAGCGGGGGGCCGGCGGGAAACACCATATATTTT. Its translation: CATSGGPAGNTIYF.

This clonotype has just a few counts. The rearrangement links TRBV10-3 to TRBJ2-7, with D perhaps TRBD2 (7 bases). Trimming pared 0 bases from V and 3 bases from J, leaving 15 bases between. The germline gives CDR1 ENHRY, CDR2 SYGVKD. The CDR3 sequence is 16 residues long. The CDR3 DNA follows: TGTGCCATCAGTGAGTCGACTGCGGGGGCTATCTACGAGCAGTACTTC. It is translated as CAISESTAGAIYEQYF.

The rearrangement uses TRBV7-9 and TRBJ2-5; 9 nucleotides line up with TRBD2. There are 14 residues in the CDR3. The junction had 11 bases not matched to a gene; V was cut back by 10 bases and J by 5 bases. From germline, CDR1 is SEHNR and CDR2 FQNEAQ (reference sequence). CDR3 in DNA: TGTGCCACCCGGGACAGTCTAGCGGGGGAGACCCAGTACTTC. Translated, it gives CATRDSLAGETQYF.

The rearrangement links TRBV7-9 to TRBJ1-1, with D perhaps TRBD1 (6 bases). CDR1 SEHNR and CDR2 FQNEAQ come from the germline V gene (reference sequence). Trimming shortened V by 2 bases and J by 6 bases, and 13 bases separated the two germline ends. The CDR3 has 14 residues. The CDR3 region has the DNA TGTGCCAGCAGCTTAATCAGGGGTCCAGCTGAAGCTTTCTTT. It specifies CASSLIRGPAEAFF.

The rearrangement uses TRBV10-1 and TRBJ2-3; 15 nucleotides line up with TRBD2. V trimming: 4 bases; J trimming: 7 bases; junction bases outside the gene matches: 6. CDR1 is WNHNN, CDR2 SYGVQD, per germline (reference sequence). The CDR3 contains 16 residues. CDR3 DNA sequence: TGCGCCAGCAGTGGGGGGACTAGCGGGAGGAGGTATACGCAGTATTTT. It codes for CASSGGTSGRRYTQYF.

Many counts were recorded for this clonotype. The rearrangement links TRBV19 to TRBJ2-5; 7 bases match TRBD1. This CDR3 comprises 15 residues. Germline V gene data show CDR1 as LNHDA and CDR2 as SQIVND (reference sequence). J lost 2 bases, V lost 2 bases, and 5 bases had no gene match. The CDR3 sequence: CASSINRDSQETQYF. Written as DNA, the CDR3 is TGTGCCAGTAGTATAAACCGGGACAGTCAAGAGACCCAGTACTTC.

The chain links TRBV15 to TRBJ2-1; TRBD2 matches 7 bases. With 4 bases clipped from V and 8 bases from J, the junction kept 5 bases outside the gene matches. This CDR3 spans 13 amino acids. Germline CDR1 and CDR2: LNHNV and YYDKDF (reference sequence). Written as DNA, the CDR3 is TGTGCCACCAGCACCCGGACTAGTGATGAGCAGTTCTTC. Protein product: CATSTRTSDEQFF.

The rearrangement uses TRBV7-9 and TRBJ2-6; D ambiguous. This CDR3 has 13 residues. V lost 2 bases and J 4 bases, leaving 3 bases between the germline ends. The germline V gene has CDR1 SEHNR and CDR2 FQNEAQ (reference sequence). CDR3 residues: CASSLKGANVLTF. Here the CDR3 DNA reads TGTGCCAGCAGCTTAAAGGGGGCCAACGTCCTGACTTTC.

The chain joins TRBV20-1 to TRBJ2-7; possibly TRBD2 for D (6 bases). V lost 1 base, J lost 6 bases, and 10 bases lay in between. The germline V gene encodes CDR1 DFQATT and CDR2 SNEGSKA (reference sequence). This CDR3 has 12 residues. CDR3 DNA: TGCAGTGCTAGAGGGAGGGGCGCCGAGCAGTACTTC. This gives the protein CSARGRGAEQYF.

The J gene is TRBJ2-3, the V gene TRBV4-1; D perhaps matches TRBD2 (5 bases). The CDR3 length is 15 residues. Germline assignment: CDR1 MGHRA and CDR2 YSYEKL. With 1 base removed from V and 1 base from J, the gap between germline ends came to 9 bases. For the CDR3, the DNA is TGCGCCAGCAGCCAAGGGGCGGGCGGCACAGATACGCAGTATTTT. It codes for CASSQGAGGTDTQYF.

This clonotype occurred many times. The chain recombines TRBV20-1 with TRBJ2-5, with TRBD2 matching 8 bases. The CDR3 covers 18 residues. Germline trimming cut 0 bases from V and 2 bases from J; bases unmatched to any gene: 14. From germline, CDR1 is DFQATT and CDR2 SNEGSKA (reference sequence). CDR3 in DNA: TGCAGTGCTAGAGATTACATTTCAACGGCTAGCGGGCAAGAGACCCAGTACTTC. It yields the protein CSARDYISTASGQETQYF.